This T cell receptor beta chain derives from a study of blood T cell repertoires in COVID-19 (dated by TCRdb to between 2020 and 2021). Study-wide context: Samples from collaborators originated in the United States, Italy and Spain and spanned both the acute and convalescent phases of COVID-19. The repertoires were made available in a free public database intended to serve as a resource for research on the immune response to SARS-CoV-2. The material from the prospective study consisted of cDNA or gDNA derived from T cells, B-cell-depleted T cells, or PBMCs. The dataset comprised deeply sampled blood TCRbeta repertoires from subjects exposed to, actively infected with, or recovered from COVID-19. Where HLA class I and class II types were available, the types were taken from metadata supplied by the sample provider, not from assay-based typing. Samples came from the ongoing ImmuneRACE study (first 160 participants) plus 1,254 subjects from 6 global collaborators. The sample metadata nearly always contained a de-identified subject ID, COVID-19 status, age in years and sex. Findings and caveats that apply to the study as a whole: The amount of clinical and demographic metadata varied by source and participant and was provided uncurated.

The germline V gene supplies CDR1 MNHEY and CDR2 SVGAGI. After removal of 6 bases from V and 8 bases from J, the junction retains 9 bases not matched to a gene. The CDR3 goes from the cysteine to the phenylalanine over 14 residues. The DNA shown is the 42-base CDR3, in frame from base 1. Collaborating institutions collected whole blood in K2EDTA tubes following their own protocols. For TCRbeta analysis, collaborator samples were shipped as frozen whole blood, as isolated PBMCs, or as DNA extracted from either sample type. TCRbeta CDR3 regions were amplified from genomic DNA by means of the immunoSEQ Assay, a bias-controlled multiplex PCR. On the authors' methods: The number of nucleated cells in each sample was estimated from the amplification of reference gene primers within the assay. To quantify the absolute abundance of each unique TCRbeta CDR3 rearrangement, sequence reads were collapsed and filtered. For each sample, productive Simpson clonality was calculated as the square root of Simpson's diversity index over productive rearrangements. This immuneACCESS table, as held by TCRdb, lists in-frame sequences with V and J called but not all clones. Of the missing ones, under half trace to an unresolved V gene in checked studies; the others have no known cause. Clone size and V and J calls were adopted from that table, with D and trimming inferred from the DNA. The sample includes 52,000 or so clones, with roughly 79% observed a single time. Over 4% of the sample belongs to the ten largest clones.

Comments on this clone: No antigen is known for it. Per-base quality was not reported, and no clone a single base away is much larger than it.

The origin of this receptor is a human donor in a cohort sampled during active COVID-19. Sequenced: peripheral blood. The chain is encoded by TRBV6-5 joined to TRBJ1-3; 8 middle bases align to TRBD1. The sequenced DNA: TGTGCCAGCAGGATCGGACAGGGATTAGACACCATATATTTT. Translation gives CASRIGQGLDTIYF.